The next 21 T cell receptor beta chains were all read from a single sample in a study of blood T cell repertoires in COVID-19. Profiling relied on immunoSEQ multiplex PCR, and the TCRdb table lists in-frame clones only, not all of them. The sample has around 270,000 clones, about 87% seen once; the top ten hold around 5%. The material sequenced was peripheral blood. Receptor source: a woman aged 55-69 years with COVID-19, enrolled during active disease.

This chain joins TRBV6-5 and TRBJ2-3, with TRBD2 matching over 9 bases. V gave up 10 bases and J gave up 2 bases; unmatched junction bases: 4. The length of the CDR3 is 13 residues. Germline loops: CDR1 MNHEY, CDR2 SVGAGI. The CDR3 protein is CATRLAATDTQYF. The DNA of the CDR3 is TGTGCCACCCGACTAGCGGCCACAGATACGCAGTATTTT.

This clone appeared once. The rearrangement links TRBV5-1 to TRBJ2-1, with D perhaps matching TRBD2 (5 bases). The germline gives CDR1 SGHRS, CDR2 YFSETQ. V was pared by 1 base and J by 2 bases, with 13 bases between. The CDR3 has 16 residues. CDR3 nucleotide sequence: TGCGCCAGCAGCTTGCTGTCTAGCCGTACCTACAATGAGCAGTTCTTC. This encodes CASSLLSSRTYNEQFF.

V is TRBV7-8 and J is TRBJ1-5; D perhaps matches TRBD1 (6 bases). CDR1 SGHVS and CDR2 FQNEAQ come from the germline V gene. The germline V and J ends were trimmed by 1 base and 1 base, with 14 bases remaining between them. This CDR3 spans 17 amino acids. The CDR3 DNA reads TGTGCCAGCAGCTTAGATCCGCGGGGGGCAAGCAATCAGCCCCAGCATTTT. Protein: CASSLDPRGASNQPQHF.

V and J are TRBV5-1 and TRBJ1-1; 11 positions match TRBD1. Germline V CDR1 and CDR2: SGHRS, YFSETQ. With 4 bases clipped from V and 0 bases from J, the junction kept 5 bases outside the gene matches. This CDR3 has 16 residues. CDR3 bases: TGCGCCAGCAGCCACGGGACAGGGGGTATGAACACTGAAGCTTTCTTT. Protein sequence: CASSHGTGGMNTEAFF.

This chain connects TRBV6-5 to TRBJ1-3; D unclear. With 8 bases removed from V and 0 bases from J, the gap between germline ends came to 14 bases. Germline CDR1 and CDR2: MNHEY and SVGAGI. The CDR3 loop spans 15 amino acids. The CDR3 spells CASGWTGDSGNTIYF. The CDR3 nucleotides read TGTGCCAGCGGATGGACCGGGGACTCTGGAAACACCATATATTTT.

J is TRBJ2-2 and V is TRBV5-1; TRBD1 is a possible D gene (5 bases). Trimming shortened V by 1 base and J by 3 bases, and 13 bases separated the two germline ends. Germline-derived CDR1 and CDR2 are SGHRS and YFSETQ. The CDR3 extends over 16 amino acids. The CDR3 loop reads CASSLKQVIDTGELFF. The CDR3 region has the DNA TGCGCCAGCAGCTTGAAACAGGTCATAGACACCGGGGAGCTGTTTTTT.

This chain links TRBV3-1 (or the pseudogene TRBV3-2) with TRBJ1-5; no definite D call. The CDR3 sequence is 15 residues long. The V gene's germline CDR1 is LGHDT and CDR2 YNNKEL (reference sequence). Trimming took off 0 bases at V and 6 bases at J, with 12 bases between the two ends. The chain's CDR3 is CASSQDLSSGQPQHF. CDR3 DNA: TGTGCCAGCAGCCAAGATTTAAGCTCGGGTCAGCCCCAGCATTTT.

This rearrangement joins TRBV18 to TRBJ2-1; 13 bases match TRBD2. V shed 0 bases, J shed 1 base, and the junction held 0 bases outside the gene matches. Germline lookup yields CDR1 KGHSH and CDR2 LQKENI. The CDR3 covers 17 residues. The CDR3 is CASSPPTSGRSYNEQFF. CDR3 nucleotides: TGTGCCAGCTCACCACCGACTAGCGGGAGGTCCTACAATGAGCAGTTCTTC.

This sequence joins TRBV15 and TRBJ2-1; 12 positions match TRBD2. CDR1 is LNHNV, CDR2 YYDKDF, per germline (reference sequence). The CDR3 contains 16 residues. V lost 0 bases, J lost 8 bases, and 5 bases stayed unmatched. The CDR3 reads CATSREFSSGRDEQFF. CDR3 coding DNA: TGTGCCACCAGCAGAGAATTTTCTAGCGGGAGGGATGAGCAGTTCTTC.

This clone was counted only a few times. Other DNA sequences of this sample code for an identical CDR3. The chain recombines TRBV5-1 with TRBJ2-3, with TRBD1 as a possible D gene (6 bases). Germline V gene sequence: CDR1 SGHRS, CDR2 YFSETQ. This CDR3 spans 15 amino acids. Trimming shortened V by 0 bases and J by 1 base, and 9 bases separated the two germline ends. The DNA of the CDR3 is TGCGCCAGCAGCTTGGCTGGACAGCGCACAGATACGCAGTATTTT. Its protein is CASSLAGQRTDTQYF.

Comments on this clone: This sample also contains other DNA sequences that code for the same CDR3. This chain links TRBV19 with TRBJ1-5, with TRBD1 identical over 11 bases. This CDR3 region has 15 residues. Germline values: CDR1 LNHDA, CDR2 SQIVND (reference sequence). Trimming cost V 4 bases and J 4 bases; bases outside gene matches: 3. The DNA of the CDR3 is TGTGCCAGTAGTACCGGGACAGGGGGGAATCAGCCCCAGCATTTT. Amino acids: CASSTGTGGNQPQHF.

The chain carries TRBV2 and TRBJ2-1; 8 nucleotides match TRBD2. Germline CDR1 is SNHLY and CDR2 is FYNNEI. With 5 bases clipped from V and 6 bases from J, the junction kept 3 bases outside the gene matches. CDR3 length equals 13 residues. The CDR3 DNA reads TGTGCCAGCAGTAGCGGGAGCAGCAATGAGCAGTTCTTC. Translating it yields CASSSGSSNEQFF.

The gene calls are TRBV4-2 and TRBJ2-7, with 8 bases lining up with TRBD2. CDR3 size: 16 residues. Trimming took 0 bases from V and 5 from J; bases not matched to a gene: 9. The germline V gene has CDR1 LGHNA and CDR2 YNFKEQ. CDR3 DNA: TGTGCCAGCAGCCAAGATAGGTCGGGAGGGGTAAACGAGCAGTACTTC. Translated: CASSQDRSGGVNEQYF.

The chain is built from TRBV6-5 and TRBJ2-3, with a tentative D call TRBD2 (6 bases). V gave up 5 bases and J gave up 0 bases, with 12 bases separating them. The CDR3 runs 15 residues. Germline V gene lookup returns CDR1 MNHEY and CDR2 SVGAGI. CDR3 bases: TGTGCCAGCAGTCGCGGGGCTGGGAGCACAGATACGCAGTATTTT. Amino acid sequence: CASSRGAGSTDTQYF.

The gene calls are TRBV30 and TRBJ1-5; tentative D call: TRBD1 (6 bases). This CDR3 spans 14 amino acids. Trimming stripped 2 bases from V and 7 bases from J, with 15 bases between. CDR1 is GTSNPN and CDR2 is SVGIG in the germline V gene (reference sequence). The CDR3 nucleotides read TGTGCCTGGAGTCCGGGGGGCGCGTGGCAGCCCCAGCATTTT. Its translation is CAWSPGGAWQPQHF.

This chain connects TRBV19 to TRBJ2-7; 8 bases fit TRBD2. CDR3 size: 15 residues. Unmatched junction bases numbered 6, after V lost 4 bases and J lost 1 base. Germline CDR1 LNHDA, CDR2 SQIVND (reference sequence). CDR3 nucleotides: TGTGCCAGTAGTAATGGGGTAGCGGGATCCTACGAGCAGTACTTC. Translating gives CASSNGVAGSYEQYF. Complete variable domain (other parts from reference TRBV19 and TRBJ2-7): DGGITQSPKYLFRKEGQNVTLSCEQNLNHDAMYWYRQDPGQGLRLIYYSQIVNDFQKGDIAEGYSVSREKKESFPLTVTSAQKNPTAFYLCASSNGVAGSYEQYFGPGTRLTVT.

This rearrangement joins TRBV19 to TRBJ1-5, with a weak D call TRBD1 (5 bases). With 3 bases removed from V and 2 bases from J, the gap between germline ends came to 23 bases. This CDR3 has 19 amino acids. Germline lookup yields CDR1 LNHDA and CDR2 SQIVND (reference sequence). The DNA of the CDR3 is TGTGCCAGTAGTATTACCCCCAAGGGGCCGGGTTATCGCAATCAGCCCCAGCATTTT. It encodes CASSITPKGPGYRNQPQHF.

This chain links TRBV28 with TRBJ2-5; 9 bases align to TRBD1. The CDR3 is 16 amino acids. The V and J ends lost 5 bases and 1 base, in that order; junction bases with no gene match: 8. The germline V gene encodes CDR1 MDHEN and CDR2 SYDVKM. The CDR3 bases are TGTGCCAGCAGTGAAAGACAGGGGGGGGCCCAAGAGACCCAGTACTTC. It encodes CASSERQGGAQETQYF.

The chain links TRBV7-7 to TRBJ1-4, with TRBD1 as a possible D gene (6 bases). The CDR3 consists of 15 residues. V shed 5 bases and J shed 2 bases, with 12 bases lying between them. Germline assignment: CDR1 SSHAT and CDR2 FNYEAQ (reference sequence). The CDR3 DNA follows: TGTGCCAGCAGCAAAGGCACAGGGACTAATGAAAAACTGTTTTTT. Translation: CASSKGTGTNEKLFF.

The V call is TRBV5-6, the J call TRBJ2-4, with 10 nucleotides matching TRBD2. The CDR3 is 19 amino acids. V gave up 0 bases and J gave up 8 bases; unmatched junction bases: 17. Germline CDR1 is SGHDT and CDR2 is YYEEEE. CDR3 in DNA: TGTGCCAGCAGCTTGGCCAGGTTCGGGTTCGGGACTAGCGATTACATTCAGTACTTC. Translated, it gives CASSLARFGFGTSDYIQYF.

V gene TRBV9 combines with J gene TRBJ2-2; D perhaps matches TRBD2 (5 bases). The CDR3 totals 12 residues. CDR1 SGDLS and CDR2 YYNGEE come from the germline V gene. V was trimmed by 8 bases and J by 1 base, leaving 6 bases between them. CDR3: CASGLNTGELFF. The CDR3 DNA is TGTGCCAGTGGACTGAACACCGGGGAGCTGTTTTTT.